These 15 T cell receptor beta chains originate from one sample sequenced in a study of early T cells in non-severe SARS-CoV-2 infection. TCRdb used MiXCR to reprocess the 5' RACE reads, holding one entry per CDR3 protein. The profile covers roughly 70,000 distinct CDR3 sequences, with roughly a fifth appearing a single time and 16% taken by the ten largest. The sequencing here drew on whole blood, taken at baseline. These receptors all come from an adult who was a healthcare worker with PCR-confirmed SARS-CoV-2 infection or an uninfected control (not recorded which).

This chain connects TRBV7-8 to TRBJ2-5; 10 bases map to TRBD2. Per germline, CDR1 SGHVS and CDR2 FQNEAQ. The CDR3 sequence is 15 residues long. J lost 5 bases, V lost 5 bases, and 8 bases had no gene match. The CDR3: CASSTLAGGLETQYF. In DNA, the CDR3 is TGTGCCAGCAGCACCTTAGCGGGGGGCTTGGAGACCCAGTACTTC.

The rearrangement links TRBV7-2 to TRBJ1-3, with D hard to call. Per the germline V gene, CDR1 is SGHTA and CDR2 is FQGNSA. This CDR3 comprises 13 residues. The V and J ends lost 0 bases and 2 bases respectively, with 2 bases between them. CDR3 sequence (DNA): TGTGCCAGCAGCTTAGCGACTGGAAACACCATATATTTT. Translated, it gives CASSLATGNTIYF.

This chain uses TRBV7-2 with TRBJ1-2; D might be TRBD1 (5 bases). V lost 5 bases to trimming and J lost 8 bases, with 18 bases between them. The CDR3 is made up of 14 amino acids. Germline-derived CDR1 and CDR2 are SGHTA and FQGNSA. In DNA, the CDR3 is TGTGCCAGCAGCCTGCTCGGCTTCAAGGGGGGCTACACCTTC. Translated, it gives CASSLLGFKGGYTF.

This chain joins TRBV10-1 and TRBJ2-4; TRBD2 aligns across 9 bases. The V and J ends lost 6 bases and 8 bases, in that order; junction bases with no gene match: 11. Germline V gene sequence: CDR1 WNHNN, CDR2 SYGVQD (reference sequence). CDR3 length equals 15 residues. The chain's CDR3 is CASSGTSSIEDIQYF. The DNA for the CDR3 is TGCGCCAGCAGCGGGACTAGCTCGATCGAGGACATTCAGTACTTC.

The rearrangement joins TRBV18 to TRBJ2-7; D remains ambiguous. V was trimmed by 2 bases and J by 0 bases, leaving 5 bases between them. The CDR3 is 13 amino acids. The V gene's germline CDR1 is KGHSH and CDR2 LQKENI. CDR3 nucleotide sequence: TGTGCCAGCTCACCAGTCAGCTCCTACGAGCAGTACTTC. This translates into CASSPVSSYEQYF. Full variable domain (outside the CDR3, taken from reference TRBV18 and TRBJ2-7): NAGVMQNPRHLVRRRGQEARLRCSPMKGHSHVYWYRQLPEEGLKFMVYLQKENIIDESGMPKERFSAEFPKEGPSILRIQQVVRGDSAAYFCASSPVSSYEQYFGPGTRLTVT.

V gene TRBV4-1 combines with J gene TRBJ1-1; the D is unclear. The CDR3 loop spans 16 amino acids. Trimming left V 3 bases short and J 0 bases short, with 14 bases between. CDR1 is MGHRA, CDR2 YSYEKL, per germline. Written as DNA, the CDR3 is TGCGCCAGCAGCCACCCCTCCGGCTCCATGAACACTGAAGCTTTCTTT. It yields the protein CASSHPSGSMNTEAFF.

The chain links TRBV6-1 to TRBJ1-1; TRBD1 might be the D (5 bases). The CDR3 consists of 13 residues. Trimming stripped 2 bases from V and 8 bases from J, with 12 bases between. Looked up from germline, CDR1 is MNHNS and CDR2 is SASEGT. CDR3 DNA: TGTGCCAGCAGTGAATTCAGCGGGGGAGAAGCTTTCTTT. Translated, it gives CASSEFSGGEAFF.

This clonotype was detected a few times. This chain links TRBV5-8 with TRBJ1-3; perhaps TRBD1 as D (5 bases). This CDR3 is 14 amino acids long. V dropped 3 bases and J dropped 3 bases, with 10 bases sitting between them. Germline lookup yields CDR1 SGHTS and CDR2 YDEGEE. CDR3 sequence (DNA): TGTGCCAGCAGCTCCGGGACGGTTGGAAACACCATATATTTT. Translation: CASSSGTVGNTIYF.

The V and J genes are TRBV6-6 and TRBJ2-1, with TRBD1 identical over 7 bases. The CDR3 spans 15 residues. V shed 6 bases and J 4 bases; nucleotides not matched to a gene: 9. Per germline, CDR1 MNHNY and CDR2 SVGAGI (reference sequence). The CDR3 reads CASSPAPGQYNEQFF. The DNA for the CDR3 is TGTGCCAGCAGCCCGGCACCGGGACAGTACAATGAGCAGTTCTTC.

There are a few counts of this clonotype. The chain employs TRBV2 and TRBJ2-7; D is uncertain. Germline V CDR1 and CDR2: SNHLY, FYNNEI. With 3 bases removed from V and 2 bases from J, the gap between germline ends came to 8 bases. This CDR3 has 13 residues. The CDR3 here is CASSDGPAYEQYF. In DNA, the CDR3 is TGTGCCAGCAGTGACGGCCCCGCCTACGAGCAGTACTTC.

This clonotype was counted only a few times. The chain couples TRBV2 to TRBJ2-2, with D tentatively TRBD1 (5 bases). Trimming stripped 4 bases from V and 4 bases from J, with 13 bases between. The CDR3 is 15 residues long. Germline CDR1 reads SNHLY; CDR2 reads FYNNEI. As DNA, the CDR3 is TGTGCCAGCAGTGGCAAAAAAGGGGCCACCGGGGAGCTGTTTTTT. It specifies CASSGKKGATGELFF.

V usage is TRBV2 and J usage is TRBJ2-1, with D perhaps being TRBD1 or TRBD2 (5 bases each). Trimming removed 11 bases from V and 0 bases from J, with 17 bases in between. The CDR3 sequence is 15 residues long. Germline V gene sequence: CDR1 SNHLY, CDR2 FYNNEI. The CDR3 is CASAPRESSYNEQFF. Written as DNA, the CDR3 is TGTGCCTCAGCCCCCAGGGAGAGCTCCTACAATGAGCAGTTCTTC.

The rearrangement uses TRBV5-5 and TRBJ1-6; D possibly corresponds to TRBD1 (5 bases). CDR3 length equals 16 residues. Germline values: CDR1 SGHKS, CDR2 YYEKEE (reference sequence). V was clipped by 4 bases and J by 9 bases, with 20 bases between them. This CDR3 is CASSNALGGQGSPLHF. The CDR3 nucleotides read TGTGCCAGCAGCAATGCGCTTGGAGGGCAGGGTTCACCCCTCCACTTT.

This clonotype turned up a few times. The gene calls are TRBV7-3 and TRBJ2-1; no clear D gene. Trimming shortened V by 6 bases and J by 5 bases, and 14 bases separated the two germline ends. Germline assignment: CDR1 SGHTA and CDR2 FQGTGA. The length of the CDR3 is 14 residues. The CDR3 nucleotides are TGTGCCAGCAGTTTTGATTCGCGGAACAATGAGCAGTTCTTC. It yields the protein CASSFDSRNNEQFF.

The CDR3 DNA sequence: TGTGCCAGCAGCTTGGGGGGACACCCGAGGGCAGAGACCCAGTACTTC. Its protein is CASSLGGHPRAETQYF. The rearrangement joins TRBV7-3 to TRBJ2-5; D assignment may be TRBD1 or TRBD2 (6 bases each). V was cut by 3 bases and J by 4 bases, with 18 bases left in between. CDR1 is SGHTA, CDR2 FQGTGA, per germline. CDR3 length: 16 residues.